This TCR beta chain was recovered during a study of OX40 agonist ivuxolimab in advanced cancers. Only one count was recorded for this clone. The CDR3 has 17 amino acids. Germline V gives CDR1 LNHNV, CDR2 YYDKDF (reference sequence). V was cut by 2 bases and J by 2 bases, with 19 bases left in between. Using immunoSEQ multiplex PCR, the repertoire was profiled, and TCRdb retains in-frame clones only, with some absent. Of tens of thousands of clones in the sample, around 85% were seen once. V usage is TRBV15 and J usage is TRBJ2-7; D perhaps matches TRBD1 (6 bases). The receptor was isolated from an adult with an advanced solid tumor such as melanoma, head and neck, liver or kidney cancer. The sample here was CD4+ or CD8+ T cells sorted from blood, taken in a trial of the OX40 agonist ivuxolimab. CDR3 in DNA: TGTGCCACCAGCAGACCTAAGGGACAAGCTTTCACCTACGAGCAGTACTTC. It yields the protein CATSRPKGQAFTYEQYF.